Presented here are 8 T cell receptor beta chains from one specimen sequenced in a study of Ad26.COV2.S vaccination and SARS-CoV-2 variants. Treatment in this sample: some 20 received Ad26.COV2.S at low or high dose, single or two shots; 5 received placebo; per-sample allocation not given. Collection of the samples took place on day 63 after the first injection of vaccine or placebo. The table came from immunoSEQ multiplex PCR; TCRdb's copy has only in-frame clones and leaves some out. Among 500,000 or so clones listed, roughly nine tenths were seen once. The starting material was peripheral blood, obtained in a trial of Ad26.COV2.S vaccine versus placebo. Source of these receptors: a person between 18 and 65 years old who received the Ad26.COV2.S COVID-19 vaccine or a placebo.

The chain combines TRBV28 with TRBJ2-1; 13 nucleotides match TRBD2. Germline loops: CDR1 MDHEN, CDR2 SYDVKM. The V gene end was trimmed by 7 bases and the J gene end by 8 bases; junction bases not matched to a gene: 8. CDR3 length: 15 residues. CDR3 loop: CASTVTSGRNDEQFF. CDR3 in DNA: TGTGCCAGCACCGTGACTAGCGGGAGGAACGATGAGCAGTTCTTC.

This clone was recorded a few times. The gene calls are TRBV18 and TRBJ1-4; the D is unclear. Trimming took 3 bases from V and 4 from J, leaving 12 bases between them. CDR1 is KGHSH, CDR2 LQKENI, per germline. This CDR3 has 15 residues. The CDR3 loop reads CASSPYRRCNEKLFF. In nucleotides, the CDR3 is TGTGCCAGCTCACCCTATAGACGGTGTAATGAAAAACTGTTTTTT.

As DNA, the CDR3 is TGCGCCAGCAGCCAAGACTCTATCGAAGACCCGAACACTGAAGCTTTCTTT. Protein sequence: CASSQDSIEDPNTEAFF. The genes are TRBV4-3 and TRBJ1-1; no firm D call. V was trimmed by 0 bases and J by 1 base, leaving 15 bases between them. Germline CDR1 is LGHNA and CDR2 is YSLEER. The CDR3 is made up of 17 amino acids.

V gene TRBV3-1 (or the pseudogene TRBV3-2) combines with J gene TRBJ1-1; 7 positions agree with TRBD1. The J segment lost 1 base and the V segment lost 4 bases, leaving 12 bases of the junction unmatched. Germline CDR1 LGHDT, CDR2 YNNKEL (reference sequence). The CDR3 is made up of 17 amino acids. CDR3 DNA: TGTGCCAGCAGCCTTGAGACAGGGCGGAGTACGAACACTGAAGCTTTCTTT. It encodes CASSLETGRSTNTEAFF.

The chain carries TRBV19 and TRBJ1-6, with no clear D. V was shortened by 4 bases and J by 11 bases, with 21 bases between the two germline ends. Germline V gene lookup returns CDR1 LNHDA and CDR2 SQIVND (reference sequence). This CDR3 spans 16 amino acids. The chain's CDR3 is CASSNLPGTLSAPLHF. The CDR3 DNA sequence: TGTGCCAGTAGTAACCTCCCCGGCACCCTGAGTGCACCCCTCCACTTT.

The chain couples TRBV7-3 to TRBJ1-6, with 7 positions matching TRBD1. The germline CDR1 and CDR2 sequences are SGHTA and FQGTGA. V shed 3 bases and J 0 bases; nucleotides not matched to a gene: 8. CDR3 size: 18 residues. CDR3: CASSFETGTSSYNSPLHF. In nucleotides, the CDR3 is TGTGCCAGCAGCTTTGAGACAGGGACAAGCTCCTATAATTCACCCCTCCACTTT.

This chain connects TRBV10-1 to TRBJ1-2; D remains ambiguous. CDR3 size: 12 residues. The V and J ends lost 7 bases and 6 bases respectively, with 12 bases between them. Germline loops: CDR1 WNHNN, CDR2 SYGVQD (reference sequence). The CDR3 sequence: CASIEATNGYTF. The CDR3 bases are TGCGCCAGCATAGAGGCCACTAATGGCTACACCTTC.

The rearrangement joins TRBV9 to TRBJ1-2; D is possibly TRBD1 (5 bases). This CDR3 comprises 14 residues. The V end lost 4 bases, the J end lost 6 bases, and 16 bases lay between the germline ends. Germline values: CDR1 SGDLS, CDR2 YYNGEE. CDR3 sequence reads: CASSRGPLSNGYTF. CDR3 DNA sequence: TGTGCCAGCAGCCGGGGCCCCCTTTCGAATGGCTACACCTTC.